The clone carrying this T cell receptor (beta chain) was picked up many times. The antigen is undetermined. The CDR3 is 14 residues long. The germline CDR1 and CDR2 sequences are SGHVS and FQNEAQ. V lost 5 bases to trimming and J lost 0 bases, with 10 bases between them. TCRdb re-called the reads through MiXCR, storing one row per CDR3 protein. The sample shows more than 150,000 distinct CDR3 sequences, roughly 27% of them seen only once. The data derive from a study of T cell repertoires in cytomegalovirus infection. For the study at large: TCR beta signatures that were public indicated CMV infection and matching HLA type.

General study points: HLA-C-restricted CMV-specific TCR beta clonotypes were dominant in the ex vivo response. Accumulated public TCR beta family frequency recognized individuals carrying CMV together with the relevant HLA.

This receptor was taken from a human donor in good health (CMV status not recorded). Some clones in this sample may be carry-over from other donors' samples. Source material: PBMCs. This chain links TRBV7-8 with TRBJ1-1, with D possibly matching TRBD1 (5 bases). The CDR3 loop reads CASSPEGLNTEAFF. DNA of the CDR3: TGTGCCAGCAGCCCCGAGGGGCTGAACACTGAAGCTTTCTTT.